A selection of T cell receptor beta chains follows, all from one sample in a study of Ad26.COV2.S vaccination and SARS-CoV-2 variants. The table came from immunoSEQ multiplex PCR; TCRdb's copy has only in-frame clones and leaves some out. The data show 200,000 to 250,000 clones, around 89% seen once. The sequences come from peripheral blood, collected in a trial of Ad26.COV2.S vaccine versus placebo. All receptors come from a person between 18 and 65 years old who received the Ad26.COV2.S COVID-19 vaccine or a placebo. Each CDR3 is given with its conserved first and last residue. A D gene is named only where the DNA matches it firmly. Clone size is stated in some rows and not others, as once, few, many or a class when expanded.

TRBJ2-5,-,TRBV10-3,TRBD2,TGTGCCATTAGTAGCGGGGCACAAGAGACCCAGTACTTC,CAISSGAQETQYF
TRBJ1-6,-,TRBV12-3/TRBV12-4,-,TGTGCCAGCAGGATACAGGGTAGTTCACCCCTCCACTTT,CASRIQGSSPLHF
TRBJ2-7,few,TRBV7-9,-,TGTGCCAGCAGCTTAGCCGGGCTCGAGCAGTACTTC,CASSLAGLEQYF
TRBJ1-1,-,TRBV5-6,TRBD1,TGTGCCAGCAGTTTCGACAGGGTCGGTGAAGCTTTCTTT,CASSFDRVGEAFF
TRBJ2-3,-,TRBV19,-,TGTGCCAGTAGTCCCCTAGGGCAGGGGAACACAGATACGCAGTATTTT,CASSPLGQGNTDTQYF
TRBJ2-7,-,TRBV27,-,TGTGCCAGCAGTTTTGTAGACGGAACCTACGAGCAGTACTTC,CASSFVDGTYEQYF
TRBJ2-1,once,TRBV5-6,-,TGTGCCAGCAGCCCCGGGAATCTAGGGGCCAATGAGCAGTTCTTC,CASSPGNLGANEQFF
TRBJ2-1,-,TRBV7-2,-,TGTGCCAGCACCCGTCCCTACAATGAGCAGTTCTTC,CASTRPYNEQFF
TRBJ1-5,-,TRBV19,-,TGTGCCAGTAGTATCGAAGATTCCCGCAATCAGCCCCAGCATTTT,CASSIEDSRNQPQHF
TRBJ1-5,-,TRBV19,-,TGTGCCAGTAGTACCACTAGCAATCAGCCCCAGCATTTT,CASSTTSNQPQHF
TRBJ1-1,-,TRBV25-1,-,TGTGCCAGCAGTGAAACCGGGCCGAACACTGAAGCTTTCTTT,CASSETGPNTEAFF
TRBJ1-5,few,TRBV28,TRBD1,TGTGCCAGCAGTTCCGGGACAGGGAGCAATCAGCCCCAGCATTTT,CASSSGTGSNQPQHF
TRBJ2-3,once,TRBV10-3,-,TGTGCCATCAGTGCCGGAGACTATACGCAGTATTTT,CAISAGDYTQYF
TRBJ2-1,-,TRBV28,-,TGTGCCAGCAGCCCCTACTCCTACAATGAGCAGTTCTTC,CASSPYSYNEQFF
TRBJ2-7,-,TRBV5-6,TRBD1,TGTGCCAGCAGCTTACAGGGGAGCTCCTACGAGCAGTACTTC,CASSLQGSSYEQYF
TRBJ1-5,-,TRBV5-6,-,TGTGCCAGCAGCTTGGCCGGCGGGGGAGGAAGCAATCAGCCCCAGCATTTT,CASSLAGGGGSNQPQHF
TRBJ1-3,-,TRBV7-2,-,TGTGCCAGCAGCTTGGTGGGGGAGGTTGTCGGTAACACCATATATTTT,CASSLVGEVVGNTIYF
TRBJ2-3,-,TRBV25-1,-,TGTGCCAGCAGTGAAGGGTCGACAGGGACTCTTAGCACAGATACGCAGTATTTT,CASSEGSTGTLSTDTQYF
TRBJ2-1,-,TRBV4-3,-,TGCGCCAGCAGCCAAGATTGGAAGGGAAACAATGAGCAGTTCTTC,CASSQDWKGNNEQFF
TRBJ1-5,-,TRBV18,-,TGTGCCAGCTCGCCCATCAAGGCCAGCAATCAGCCCCAGCATTTT,CASSPIKASNQPQHF
TRBJ2-3,-,TRBV25-1,-,TGTGCCAGCAGTCCGAGGACCGATACGCAGTATTTT,CASSPRTDTQYF
TRBJ2-7,once,TRBV9,-,TGTGCCAGCAGCGTAGGACTTGAGGGAAACGAGCAGTACTTC,CASSVGLEGNEQYF
TRBJ2-3,once,TRBV6-5,-,TGTGCCAGCAGTTACTCCAGGGCGACAGATACGCAGTATTTT,CASSYSRATDTQYF
TRBJ1-3,-,TRBV18,-,TGTGCCAGCTCACCACAGGGGACGACCTCTGGAAACACCATATATTTT,CASSPQGTTSGNTIYF
TRBJ1-5,-,TRBV4-1,TRBD1,TGCGCCAGCAGCCAGCCGGACAGGGGGCTCCAGCCCCAGCATTTT,CASSQPDRGLQPQHF